Each of the 17 T cell receptor beta chains below was sequenced from the same sample in a study of CD8+ T cells in alopecia areata (dated by TCRdb to between 2018 and 2020). The receptor library was made with the immunoSEQ multiplex PCR assay. To provide template for TCR sequencing, every sample had RNA extracted and reverse transcribed into cDNA. Drawn from immuneACCESS, this table holds only the in-frame rearrangements with V and J called that TCRdb kept. Clones are partly lost; checked studies trace under half to an unresolved V gene and leave the rest unexplained. In all, the sample holds about 170,000 clones, and about 70% of those were seen once. The ten largest clonotypes hold about an eighth of the sample. What the time point label conveys for this sample: baseline before oral tofacitinib. The specimen comprised CD8+ T cells sorted from blood, sampled at week 0. These receptors were collected from a human donor with alopecia areata.

The sample holds a few counts of this clone. The genes are TRBV6-5 and TRBJ2-2, with no clear D. V shed 5 bases and J shed 1 base, with 5 bases lying between them. Germline lookup yields CDR1 MNHEY and CDR2 SVGAGI. The CDR3 contains 13 residues. The CDR3 nucleotides are TGTGCCAGCAGTGTTCAGAACACCGGGGAGCTGTTTTTT. This codes for CASSVQNTGELFF.

Comment on this clone: One end of the junction is discordant with germline, which a read error may explain. The chain combines TRBV15 with TRBJ2-4, with no clear D. Germline V gives CDR1 LNHNV, CDR2 YYDKDF (reference sequence). This CDR3 region has 12 residues. The CDR3: CATSRDWGNYHF. For the CDR3, the DNA is TGTGCCACCAGCAGAGATTGGGGTAATTATCACTTC.

CDR3 residues: CASSNQAGSADTQYF. The CDR3 DNA is TGTGCCAGCAGTAACCAAGCGGGGTCGGCGGATACGCAGTATTTT. V is TRBV6-5 and J is TRBJ2-3; 7 bases are a match to TRBD2. V dropped 5 bases and J dropped 6; count of bases not matched to a gene: 11. There are 15 residues in the CDR3. Per the germline V gene, CDR1 is MNHEY and CDR2 is SVGAGI.

This chain joins TRBV5-1 and TRBJ2-1, with D possibly TRBD2 on 6 matching bases. Germline-derived CDR1 and CDR2 are SGHRS and YFSETQ. V was cut by 2 bases and J by 6 bases, with 18 bases left in between. The CDR3 is 16 residues long. The CDR3 reads CASSFIGTQKGNEQFF. CDR3 sequence (DNA): TGCGCCAGCAGCTTCATAGGGACTCAAAAGGGCAATGAGCAGTTCTTC. The full variable domain, completed using reference TRBV5-1 and TRBJ2-1, is KAGVTQTPRYLIKTRGQQVTLSCSPISGHRSVSWYQQTPGQGLQFLFEYFSETQRNKGNFPGRFSGRQFSNSRSEMNVSTLELGDSALYLCASSFIGTQKGNEQFFGPGTRLTVL.

This clone showed up just once. The chain links TRBV6-1 to TRBJ2-4; 7 nucleotides line up with TRBD2. Trimming cost V 0 bases and J 6 bases; bases outside gene matches: 5. Germline V gene lookup returns CDR1 MNHNS and CDR2 SASEGT. The CDR3 has 15 amino acids. CDR3 DNA: TGTGCCAGCAGTGAAGCCCGGTGGGGGGGAAACATTCAGTACTTC. Translation gives CASSEARWGGNIQYF.

The chain uses TRBV4-1 and TRBJ1-2; D possibly corresponds to TRBD1 (6 bases). Between the trimmed V and J ends, which lost 4 bases and 2 bases, there was a span of 8 bases. Germline values: CDR1 MGHRA, CDR2 YSYEKL. CDR3 size: 13 residues. In nucleotides, the CDR3 is TGCGCCAGCAGCCGGGACATCAACTATGGCTACACCTTC. Translation: CASSRDINYGYTF.

The V gene is TRBV4-1, the J gene TRBJ1-2, with unresolved D. Germline V gene sequence: CDR1 MGHRA, CDR2 YSYEKL. This CDR3 is built from 14 residues. The ends were cut back, 0 bases at V and 2 bases at J, with 7 bases in the middle. This chain's CDR3 is CASSQDNGNYGYTF. CDR3 nucleotides: TGCGCCAGCAGCCAAGATAACGGAAACTATGGCTACACCTTC.

The CDR3 region is CASSFRLTDYTEAFF. CDR3 bases: TGTGCCAGCAGTTTCCGACTGACAGACTACACTGAAGCTTTCTTT. V is TRBV6-5 and J is TRBJ1-1; a weak D match, TRBD1 (5 bases). The V gene lost 4 bases and the J gene lost 3 bases, with 15 bases spanning the gap. The CDR3 loop spans 15 amino acids. Germline loops: CDR1 MNHEY, CDR2 SVGAGI.

The V call is TRBV5-1, the J call TRBJ1-1, with unresolved D. The CDR3 is 16 residues long. CDR1 and CDR2 (germline): SGHRS, YFSETQ. V gave up 4 bases and J gave up 1 base, with 17 bases separating them. The CDR3 spells CASSRREWTWNTEAFF. CDR3 nucleotides: TGCGCCAGCAGCCGTAGAGAATGGACGTGGAACACTGAAGCTTTCTTT.

The chain joins TRBV6-1 to TRBJ1-4, with a tentative D call TRBD1 (5 bases). Trimming left V 7 bases short and J 1 base short, with 13 bases between. Germline CDR1 and CDR2: MNHNS and SASEGT. The CDR3 covers 15 residues. The CDR3 here is CASTRKGRTNEKLFF. The CDR3 coding sequence is TGTGCCAGCACCAGAAAGGGGCGAACTAATGAAAAACTGTTTTTT.

This clone was observed a few times. The chain uses TRBV30 and TRBJ2-7, with 8 bases identical to TRBD1. V lost 3 bases to trimming and J lost 2 bases; unmatched junction nucleotides: 6. Germline V gene lookup returns CDR1 GTSNPN and CDR2 SVGIG (reference sequence). CDR3 size: 14 residues. The CDR3 nucleotides read TGTGCCTGGAGCGACAGGGGCCGAACCTACGAGCAGTACTTC. Translated: CAWSDRGRTYEQYF.

This sequence joins TRBV6-5 and TRBJ1-1, with D unclear. V lost 0 bases, J lost 1 base, and 3 bases lay in between. CDR3 size: 13 residues. CDR1 MNHEY and CDR2 SVGAGI come from the germline V gene. CDR3 protein: CASSYSRNTEAFF. The CDR3 DNA follows: TGTGCCAGCAGTTACTCTAGGAACACTGAAGCTTTCTTT.

This chain connects TRBV13 to TRBJ2-2, with D unresolved. The CDR3 is 13 residues long. V dropped 0 bases and J dropped 10 bases, with 9 bases sitting between them. Germline-derived CDR1 and CDR2 are PRHDT and FYEKMQ (reference sequence). The CDR3 is CASSLGSGPELFF. The CDR3, as DNA: TGTGCCAGCAGCTTAGGGTCCGGACCGGAGCTGTTTTTT.

The chain is built from TRBV30 and TRBJ1-3; D unclear. Trimming took 8 bases from V and 3 from J, leaving 8 bases between them. The CDR3 is 11 residues long. Germline assignment: CDR1 GTSNPN and CDR2 SVGIG (reference sequence). CDR3 bases: TGTGCCGGATACAGTGGAAACACCATATATTTT. Its protein is CAGYSGNTIYF.

The table lists this clone with a few counts. CDR3: CATLKGTGASYSNQPQHF. The DNA for the CDR3 is TGTGCCACGCTAAAGGGGACAGGCGCAAGCTATAGCAATCAGCCCCAGCATTTT. The chain joins TRBV19 to TRBJ1-5; the match to TRBD1 covers 8 bases. CDR1 and CDR2 (germline): LNHDA, SQIVND (reference sequence). The CDR3 has 18 amino acids. Trimming took 10 bases from V and 0 from J; bases not matched to a gene: 17.

This clone has more than one count but fewer than ten. The chain joins TRBV29-1 to TRBJ2-1; D might be TRBD2 (5 bases). V shed 3 bases and J shed 0 bases, with 12 bases lying between them. Looked up from germline, CDR1 is SQVTM and CDR2 is ANQGSEA. This CDR3 comprises 15 residues. CDR3 coding DNA: TGCAGCGTTGACCGTGTGGGGAGCTCCTACAATGAGCAGTTCTTC. Protein product: CSVDRVGSSYNEQFF.

Details on this clone: This same CDR3 is encoded by further DNA sequences in the sample. The gene calls are TRBV13 and TRBJ2-5; no clear D gene. The CDR3 covers 12 residues. Trimming took off 0 bases at V and 4 bases at J, with 3 bases between the two ends. The germline CDR1 and CDR2 sequences are PRHDT and FYEKMQ (reference sequence). The CDR3, as DNA: TGTGCCAGCAGCTTAGGTCGAGAGACCCAGTACTTC. Its protein product is CASSLGRETQYF.